These 10 T cell receptor beta chains came from one sample sequenced in a study of cytotoxic CD8 clonotypes in ibrutinib-treated CLL. The assay was immunoSEQ multiplex PCR, and TCRdb's table has in-frame clones only and misses some. This sample has approximately 90,000 clones, with approximately 71% found just once. Sequenced here: PBMCs, sampled after 24 months of ibrutinib treatment. The receptors stem from a human donor with chronic lymphocytic leukemia.

This clone came up a few times. The rearrangement uses TRBV6-1 and TRBJ2-3, with D possibly being TRBD2 (5 bases). Trimming pared 8 bases from V and 4 bases from J, leaving 19 bases between. The CDR3 has 15 residues. Germline assignment: CDR1 MNHNS and CDR2 SASEGT. The CDR3 loop reads CASGRVPSVADTQYF. The CDR3 DNA sequence: TGTGCCAGCGGGCGGGTTCCTTCCGTAGCAGATACGCAGTATTTT.

The V and J genes are TRBV20-1 and TRBJ2-5, with 10 nucleotides matching TRBD2. With V trimmed by 5 bases and J by 9 bases, 3 bases remained unmatched. Germline V gene sequence: CDR1 DFQATT, CDR2 SNEGSKA (reference sequence). This CDR3 region has 11 residues. The DNA of the CDR3 is TGCAGTGCTCCTAGCGGGAGTGCCCAGTACTTC. Amino acid sequence: CSAPSGSAQYF.

CDR3 in amino acids: CASSPAWGMNTEAFF. The CDR3 bases are TGTGCCAGCAGCCCGGCCTGGGGGATGAACACTGAAGCTTTCTTT. The V and J genes are TRBV7-2 and TRBJ1-1; TRBD1 is a possible D gene (5 bases). The germline gives CDR1 SGHTA, CDR2 FQGNSA. V lost 5 bases to trimming and J lost 0 bases, with 13 bases between them. The CDR3 consists of 15 residues.

The CDR3 here is CAWSVSGSSYEQYF. The DNA for the CDR3 is TGTGCCTGGAGTGTATCGGGGAGCTCCTACGAGCAGTACTTC. The gene calls are TRBV30 and TRBJ2-7, with D possibly being TRBD2 (5 bases). Germline CDR1 reads GTSNPN; CDR2 reads SVGIG (reference sequence). Trimming removed 0 bases from V and 0 bases from J, with 9 bases in between. This CDR3 comprises 14 residues.

J is TRBJ1-1 and V is TRBV21-1. TRBV21-1 is termed a pseudogene. The CDR3 has 12 residues. DNA of the CDR3: TGTGCCAGCCGGCCCGGCCGCACTGAAGCTTTCTTT. This codes for CASRPGRTEAFF.

The chain is built from TRBV4-2 and TRBJ2-3; TRBD2 matches 12 bases. The CDR3 covers 17 residues. The ends lost 3 bases at V and 2 bases at J; junction bases unmatched: 6. Germline-derived CDR1 and CDR2 are LGHNA and YNFKEQ. For the CDR3, the DNA is TGTGCCAGCAGCCACGGACTAGCGGGGATAAACACAGATACGCAGTATTTT. It codes for CASSHGLAGINTDTQYF.

This clone was seen only a few times. The chain links TRBV27 to TRBJ2-7; 9 positions match TRBD1. The ends lost 2 bases at V and 8 bases at J; junction bases unmatched: 7. Germline V CDR1 and CDR2: MNHEY, SMNVEV (reference sequence). The CDR3 extends over 14 amino acids. In nucleotides, the CDR3 is TGTGCCAGCAGTTTAACGGGACAGGGTAATCAGCAGTACTTC. This encodes CASSLTGQGNQQYF.

The rearrangement links TRBV10-2 to TRBJ2-3; 11 nucleotides align to TRBD2. Germline CDR1 and CDR2: WSHSY and SAAADI. The J segment lost 7 bases and the V segment lost 7 bases, leaving 7 bases of the junction unmatched. The CDR3 has 14 amino acids. CDR3 coding DNA: TGCGCCAGCACCATAGCGGGAGGGCCGAATACGCAGTATTTT. Protein sequence: CASTIAGGPNTQYF.

V gene TRBV5-1 combines with J gene TRBJ2-3; 11 nucleotides match TRBD2. The V gene end was trimmed by 3 bases and the J gene end by 1 base; junction bases not matched to a gene: 7. Germline lookup yields CDR1 SGHRS and CDR2 YFSETQ. This CDR3 spans 17 amino acids. The CDR3 nucleotides read TGCGCCAGCAGCTGGGAAACTAGCGGGAGTGGCACAGATACGCAGTATTTT. Translating gives CASSWETSGSGTDTQYF.

This clone was observed a handful of times. The chain combines TRBV2 with TRBJ1-5; 7 nucleotides line up with TRBD1. V lost 4 bases and J lost 6; bases outside the gene matches: 3. Germline V gene data show CDR1 as SNHLY and CDR2 as FYNNEI. CDR3 size: 13 residues. CDR3 protein: CASSGQGGQPQHF. CDR3 bases: TGTGCCAGCAGTGGACAGGGCGGTCAGCCCCAGCATTTT.